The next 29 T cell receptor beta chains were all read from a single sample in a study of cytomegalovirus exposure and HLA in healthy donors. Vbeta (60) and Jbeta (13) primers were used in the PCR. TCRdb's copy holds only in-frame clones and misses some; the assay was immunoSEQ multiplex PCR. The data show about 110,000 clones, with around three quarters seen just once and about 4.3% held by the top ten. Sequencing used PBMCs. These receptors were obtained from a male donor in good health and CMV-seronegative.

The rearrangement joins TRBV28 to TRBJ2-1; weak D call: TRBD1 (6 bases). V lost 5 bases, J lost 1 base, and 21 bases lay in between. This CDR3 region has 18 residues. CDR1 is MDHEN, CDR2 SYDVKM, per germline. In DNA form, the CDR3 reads TGTGCCAGCAGTCACCCTCCGATCGGGACAAGGTCCTACAATGAGCAGTTCTTC. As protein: CASSHPPIGTRSYNEQFF.

CDR3 protein: CASGESGGGTYEQYF. Written as DNA, the CDR3 is TGTGCCAGCGGGGAGAGCGGGGGCGGAACCTACGAGCAGTACTTC. The genes are TRBV27 and TRBJ2-7, with 8 positions matching TRBD2. CDR1 is MNHEY and CDR2 is SMNVEV in the germline V gene (reference sequence). The CDR3 consists of 15 residues. The J segment lost 2 bases and the V segment lost 8 bases, leaving 11 bases of the junction unmatched.

The CDR3 region has the DNA TGTGCCAGCAGCCCCGGGACAGGGGGCACAGATACGCAGTATTTT. Protein: CASSPGTGGTDTQYF. The chain recombines TRBV11-2 with TRBJ2-3, with 10 bases fitting TRBD1. The length of the CDR3 is 15 residues. V gave up 5 bases and J gave up 1 base; unmatched junction bases: 3. Germline CDR1 SGHAT, CDR2 FQNNGV.

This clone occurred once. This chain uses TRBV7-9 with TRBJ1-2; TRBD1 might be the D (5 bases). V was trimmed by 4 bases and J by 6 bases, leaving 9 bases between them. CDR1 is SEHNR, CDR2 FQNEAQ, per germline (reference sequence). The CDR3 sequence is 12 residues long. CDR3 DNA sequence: TGTGCCAGCAGCTCCGACAGAGATGGCTACACCTTC. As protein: CASSSDRDGYTF.

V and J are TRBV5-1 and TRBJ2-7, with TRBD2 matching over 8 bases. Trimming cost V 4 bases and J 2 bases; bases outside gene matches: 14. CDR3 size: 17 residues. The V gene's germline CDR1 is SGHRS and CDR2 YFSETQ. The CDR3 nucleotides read TGCGCCAGCAGCAACCCTATCACTCGGCGGGAGGCCTACGAGCAGTACTTC. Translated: CASSNPITRREAYEQYF.

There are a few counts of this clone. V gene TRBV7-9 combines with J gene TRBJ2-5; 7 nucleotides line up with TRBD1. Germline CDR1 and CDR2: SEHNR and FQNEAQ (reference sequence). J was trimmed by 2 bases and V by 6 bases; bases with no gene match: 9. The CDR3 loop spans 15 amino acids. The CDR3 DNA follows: TGTGCCAGCAGTCGTTTGTACAGGGGACAAGAGACCCAGTACTTC. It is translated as CASSRLYRGQETQYF.

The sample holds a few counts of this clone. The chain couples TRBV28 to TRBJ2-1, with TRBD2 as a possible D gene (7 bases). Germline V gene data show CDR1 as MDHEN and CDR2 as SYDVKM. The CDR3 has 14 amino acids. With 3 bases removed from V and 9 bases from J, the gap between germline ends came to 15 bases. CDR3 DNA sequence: TGTGCCAGCAGTTTTTCACAGGGAGGGTTTGAGCAGTTCTTC. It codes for CASSFSQGGFEQFF.

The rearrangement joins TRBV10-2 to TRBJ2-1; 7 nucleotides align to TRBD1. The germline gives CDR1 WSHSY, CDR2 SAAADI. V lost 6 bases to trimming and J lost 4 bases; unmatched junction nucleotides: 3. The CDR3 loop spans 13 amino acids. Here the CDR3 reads CASSGTAYNEQFF. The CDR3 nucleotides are TGCGCCAGCAGCGGGACAGCATACAATGAGCAGTTCTTC.

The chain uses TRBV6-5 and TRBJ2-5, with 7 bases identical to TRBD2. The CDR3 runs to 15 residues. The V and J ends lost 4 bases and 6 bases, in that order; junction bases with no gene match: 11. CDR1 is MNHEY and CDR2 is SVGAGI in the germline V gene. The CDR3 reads CASSSPRREWKTQYF. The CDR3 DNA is TGTGCCAGCAGTTCCCCCCGGCGGGAGTGGAAGACCCAGTACTTC.

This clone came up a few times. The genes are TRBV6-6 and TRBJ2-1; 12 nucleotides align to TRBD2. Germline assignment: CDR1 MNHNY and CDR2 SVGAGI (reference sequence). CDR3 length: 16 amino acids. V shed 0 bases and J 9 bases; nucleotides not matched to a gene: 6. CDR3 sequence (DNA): TGTGCCAGCAGTTACTCGAGACTAGCGGGAGCATTTGAGCAGTTCTTC. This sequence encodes CASSYSRLAGAFEQFF.

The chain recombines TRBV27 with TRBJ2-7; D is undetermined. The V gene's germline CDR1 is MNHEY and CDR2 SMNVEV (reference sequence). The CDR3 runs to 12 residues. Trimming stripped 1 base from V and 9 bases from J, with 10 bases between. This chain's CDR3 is CASSLLIFGQYF. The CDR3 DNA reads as TGTGCCAGCAGTTTATTAATCTTCGGGCAGTACTTC.

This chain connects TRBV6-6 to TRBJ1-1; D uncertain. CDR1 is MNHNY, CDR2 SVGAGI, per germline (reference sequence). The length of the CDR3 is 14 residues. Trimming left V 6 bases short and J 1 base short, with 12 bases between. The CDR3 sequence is CASSQLGPNTEAFF. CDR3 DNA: TGTGCCAGCAGCCAGCTGGGCCCGAACACTGAAGCTTTCTTT.

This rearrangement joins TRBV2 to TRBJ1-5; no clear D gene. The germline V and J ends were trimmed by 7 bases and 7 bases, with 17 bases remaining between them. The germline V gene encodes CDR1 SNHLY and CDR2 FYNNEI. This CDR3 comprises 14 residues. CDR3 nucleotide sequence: TGTGCCAGCAACCGGGGAGGGTTGCGGCAGCCCCAGCATTTT. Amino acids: CASNRGGLRQPQHF.

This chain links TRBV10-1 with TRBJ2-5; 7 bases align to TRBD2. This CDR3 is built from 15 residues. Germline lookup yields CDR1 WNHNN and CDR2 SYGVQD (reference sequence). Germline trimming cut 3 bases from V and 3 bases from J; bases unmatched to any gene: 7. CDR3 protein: CASSDQGLTKETQYF. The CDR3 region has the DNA TGCGCCAGCAGTGACCAGGGACTAACCAAAGAGACCCAGTACTTC.

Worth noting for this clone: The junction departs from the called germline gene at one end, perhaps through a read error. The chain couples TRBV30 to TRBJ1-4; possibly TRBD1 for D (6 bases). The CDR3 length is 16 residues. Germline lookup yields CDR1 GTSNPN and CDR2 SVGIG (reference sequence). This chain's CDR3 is CAWSVQSRGSNGKLFF. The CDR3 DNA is TGTGCCTGGAGTGTACAGTCCAGGGGTAGTAATGGAAAACTGTTTTTT.

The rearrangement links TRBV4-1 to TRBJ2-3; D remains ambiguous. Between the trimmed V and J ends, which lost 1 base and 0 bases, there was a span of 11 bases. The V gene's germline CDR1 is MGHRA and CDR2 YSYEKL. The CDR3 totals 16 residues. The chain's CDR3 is CASSQGTVPSTDTQYF. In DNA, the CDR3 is TGCGCCAGCAGCCAAGGAACAGTACCTAGCACAGATACGCAGTATTTT.

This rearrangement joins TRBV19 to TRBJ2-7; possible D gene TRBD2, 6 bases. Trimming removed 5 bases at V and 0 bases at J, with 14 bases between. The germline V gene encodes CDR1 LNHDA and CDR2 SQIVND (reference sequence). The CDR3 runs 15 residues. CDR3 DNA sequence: TGTGCCAGTAGTGGCGGGACGGCCAGCTCCTACGAGCAGTACTTC. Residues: CASSGGTASSYEQYF.

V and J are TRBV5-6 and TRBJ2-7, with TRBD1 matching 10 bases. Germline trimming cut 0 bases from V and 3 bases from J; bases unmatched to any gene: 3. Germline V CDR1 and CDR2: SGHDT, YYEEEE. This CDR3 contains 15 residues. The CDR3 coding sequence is TGTGCCAGCAGCTTGGCCGGGACAGGGGTCTACGAGCAGTACTTC. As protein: CASSLAGTGVYEQYF.

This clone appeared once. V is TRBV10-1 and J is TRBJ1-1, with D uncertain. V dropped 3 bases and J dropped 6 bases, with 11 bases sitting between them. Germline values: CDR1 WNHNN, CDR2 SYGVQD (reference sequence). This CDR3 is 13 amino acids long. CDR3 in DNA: TGCGCCAGCAGTGATGGCCCTCACCCTGAAGCTTTCTTT. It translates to CASSDGPHPEAFF.

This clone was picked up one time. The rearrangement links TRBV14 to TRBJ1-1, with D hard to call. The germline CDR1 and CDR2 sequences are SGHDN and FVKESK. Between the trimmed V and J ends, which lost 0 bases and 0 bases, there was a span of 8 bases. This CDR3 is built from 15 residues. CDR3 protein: CASSQDKSMNTEAFF. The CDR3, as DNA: TGTGCCAGCAGCCAAGATAAGAGCATGAACACTGAAGCTTTCTTT.

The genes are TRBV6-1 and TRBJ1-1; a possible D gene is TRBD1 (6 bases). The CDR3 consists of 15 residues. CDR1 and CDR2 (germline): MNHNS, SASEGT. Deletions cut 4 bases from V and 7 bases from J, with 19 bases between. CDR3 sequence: CASSGLHRESVEAFF. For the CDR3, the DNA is TGTGCCAGCAGTGGATTGCACAGGGAAAGTGTTGAAGCTTTCTTT.

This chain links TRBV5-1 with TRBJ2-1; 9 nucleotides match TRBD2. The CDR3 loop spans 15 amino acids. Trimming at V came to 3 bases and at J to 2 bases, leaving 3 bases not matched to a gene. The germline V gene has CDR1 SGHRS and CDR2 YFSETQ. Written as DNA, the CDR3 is TGCGCCAGCAGCTATAGCGGGAGTCCCTACAATGAGCAGTTCTTC. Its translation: CASSYSGSPYNEQFF.

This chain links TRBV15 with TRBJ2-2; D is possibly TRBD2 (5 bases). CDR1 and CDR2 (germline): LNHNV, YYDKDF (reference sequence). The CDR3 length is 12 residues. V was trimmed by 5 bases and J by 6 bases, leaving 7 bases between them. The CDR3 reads CATSPRAGELFF. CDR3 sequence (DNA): TGTGCCACCAGCCCGCGGGCCGGGGAGCTGTTTTTT.

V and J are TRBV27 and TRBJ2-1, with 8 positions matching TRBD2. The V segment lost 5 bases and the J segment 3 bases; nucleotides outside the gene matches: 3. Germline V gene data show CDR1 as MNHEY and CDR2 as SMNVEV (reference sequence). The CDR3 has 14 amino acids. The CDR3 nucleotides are TGTGCCAGCAGTCTAGCGGGTAGCTACAATGAGCAGTTCTTC. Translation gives CASSLAGSYNEQFF.

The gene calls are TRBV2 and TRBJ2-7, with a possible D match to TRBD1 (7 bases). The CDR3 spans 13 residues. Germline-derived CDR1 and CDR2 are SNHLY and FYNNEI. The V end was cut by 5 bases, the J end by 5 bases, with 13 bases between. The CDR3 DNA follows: TGTGCCAGCAGTCCGCAGGGGGGCCACGAGCAGTACTTC. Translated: CASSPQGGHEQYF.

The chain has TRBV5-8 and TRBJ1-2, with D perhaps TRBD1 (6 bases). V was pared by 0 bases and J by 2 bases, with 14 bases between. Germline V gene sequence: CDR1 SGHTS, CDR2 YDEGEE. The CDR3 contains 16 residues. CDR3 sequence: CASSLGGQLGNYGYTF. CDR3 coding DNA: TGTGCCAGCAGCTTGGGCGGACAGCTTGGAAACTATGGCTACACCTTC.

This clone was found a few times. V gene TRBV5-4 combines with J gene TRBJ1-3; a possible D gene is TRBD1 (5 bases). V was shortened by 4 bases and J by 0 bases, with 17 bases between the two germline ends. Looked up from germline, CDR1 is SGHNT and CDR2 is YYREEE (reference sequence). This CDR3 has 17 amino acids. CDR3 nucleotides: TGTGCCAGCAGCCTTCAAACCTACAGGAGCTCTGGAAACACCATATATTTT. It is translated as CASSLQTYRSSGNTIYF.

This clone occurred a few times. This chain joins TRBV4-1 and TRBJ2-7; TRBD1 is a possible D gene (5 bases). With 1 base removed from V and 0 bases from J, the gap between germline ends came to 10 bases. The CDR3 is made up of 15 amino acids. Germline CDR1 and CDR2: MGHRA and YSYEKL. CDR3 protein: CASSQGQLLSYEQYF. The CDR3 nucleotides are TGCGCCAGCAGCCAAGGACAGCTACTCTCCTACGAGCAGTACTTC.

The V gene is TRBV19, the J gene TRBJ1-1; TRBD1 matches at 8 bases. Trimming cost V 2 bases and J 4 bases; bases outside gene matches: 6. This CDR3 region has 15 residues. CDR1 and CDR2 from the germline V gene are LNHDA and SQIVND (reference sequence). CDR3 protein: CASSITRTGPTEAFF. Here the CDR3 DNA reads TGTGCCAGTAGTATAACGAGGACAGGGCCCACTGAAGCTTTCTTT.